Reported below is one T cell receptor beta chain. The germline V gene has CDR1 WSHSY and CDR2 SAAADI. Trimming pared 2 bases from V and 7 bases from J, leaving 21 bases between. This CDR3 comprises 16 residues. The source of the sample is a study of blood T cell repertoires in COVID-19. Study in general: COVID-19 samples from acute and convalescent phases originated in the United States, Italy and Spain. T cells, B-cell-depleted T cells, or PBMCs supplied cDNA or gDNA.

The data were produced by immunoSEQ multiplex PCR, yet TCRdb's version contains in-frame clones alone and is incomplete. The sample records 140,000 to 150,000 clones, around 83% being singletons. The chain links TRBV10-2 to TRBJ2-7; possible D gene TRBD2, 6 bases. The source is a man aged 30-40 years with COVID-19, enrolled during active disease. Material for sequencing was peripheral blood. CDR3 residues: CASSEPTLATLEEQYF. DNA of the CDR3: TGCGCCAGCAGTGAGCCCACCCTAGCGACCCTTGAGGAGCAGTACTTC.